The following is a TCR beta chain sequence with its context. This sample's time point: persistent/refractory GD, antithyroid drugs over 5 years with positive TRAb. Isolated PBMC RNA provided the starting material for the TCR library. A volume of 8.5 to 10 milliliters of peripheral blood was collected in EDTA tubes. Construction of the TCR beta libraries employed iRepertoire HTBI primers in conjunction with Arm-PCR of CDR3 regions. TCRdb itself ran the multiplex PCR reads through MiXCR, one entry per CDR3 protein. The table lists about 290,000 distinct CDR3 sequences, more than 20% of them singletons. The data were taken from a study of regulatory T cells in long-lasting Graves disease. Germline V gene sequence: CDR1 SEHNR, CDR2 FQNEAQ (reference sequence). The CDR3 has 16 residues. V was clipped by 4 bases and J by 0 bases, with 14 bases between them.

This sequence joins TRBV7-9 and TRBJ2-3; TRBD2 is a possible D gene (6 bases). The TCR comes from a female donor with Graves disease. The sample consisted of peripheral blood mononuclear cells (PBMCs), taken when the disease was refractory, from a patient treated with antithyroid drugs. CDR3 residues: CASSSYGSRSTDTQYF. DNA of the CDR3: TGTGCCAGCAGCTCCTACGGGAGTAGGAGCACAGATACGCAGTATTTT.